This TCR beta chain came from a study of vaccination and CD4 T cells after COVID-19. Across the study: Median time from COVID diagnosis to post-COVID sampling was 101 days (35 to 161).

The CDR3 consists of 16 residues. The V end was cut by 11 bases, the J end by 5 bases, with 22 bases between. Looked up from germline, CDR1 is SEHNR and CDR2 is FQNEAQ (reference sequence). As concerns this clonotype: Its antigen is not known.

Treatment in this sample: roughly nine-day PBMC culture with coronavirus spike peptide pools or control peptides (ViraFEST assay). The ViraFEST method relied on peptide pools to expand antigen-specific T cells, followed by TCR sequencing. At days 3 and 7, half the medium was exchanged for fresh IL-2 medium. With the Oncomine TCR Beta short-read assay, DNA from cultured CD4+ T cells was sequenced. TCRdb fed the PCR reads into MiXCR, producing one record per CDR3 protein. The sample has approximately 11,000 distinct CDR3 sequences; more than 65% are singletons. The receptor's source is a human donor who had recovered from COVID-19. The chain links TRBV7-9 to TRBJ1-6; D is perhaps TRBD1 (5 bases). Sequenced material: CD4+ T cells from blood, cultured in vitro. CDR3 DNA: TGTGCCGGGAGGGGCCTCGCAGGGTTGGATAATTCACCCCTCCACTTT. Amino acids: CAGRGLAGLDNSPLHF.